The 9 T cell receptor beta chains below all came from one sample that was sequenced in a study of T cells in Graves' hyperthyroidism and ophthalmopathy. Template material for amplifying TCR beta CDR3 regions consisted of RNA transcripts. Primed by the HTBI set, a first-round RT-PCR was run on the TCR CDR3. A single record per CDR3 protein comes from TCRdb applying MiXCR to the multiplex PCR reads. The sample contains approximately 690,000 distinct CDR3 sequences, roughly 14% of which appear only once. Sample: blood. These receptors originate from a woman between 50 and 59 years old with Graves' ophthalmopathy.

This clonotype appeared many times. The chain couples TRBV13 to TRBJ1-2, with no clear D. V was clipped by 1 base and J by 2 bases, with 11 bases between them. CDR3 length: 15 residues. In germline, CDR1 is PRHDT, CDR2 FYEKMQ (reference sequence). CDR3 residues: CASSLEGYKNYGYTF. CDR3 DNA: TGTGCCAGCAGCTTAGAAGGATATAAAAACTATGGCTACACCTTC.

In this sample, this clonotype turned up many times. V is TRBV6-2 or TRBV6-3 and J is TRBJ1-1; weak D call: TRBD1 (5 bases). Germline V gene lookup returns CDR1 MNHEY and CDR2 SVGEGT. The CDR3 runs to 15 residues. Between the trimmed V and J ends, which lost 6 bases and 3 bases, there was a span of 17 bases. The CDR3 here is CASSTTALRDTEAFF. The CDR3 DNA sequence: TGTGCCAGCAGCACCACCGCACTCAGGGACACTGAAGCTTTCTTT.

This rearrangement joins TRBV6-5 to TRBJ2-7, with 9 bases fitting TRBD2. The CDR3 totals 15 residues. V was pared by 0 bases and J by 4 bases, with 4 bases of the junction left unmatched. The V gene's germline CDR1 is MNHEY and CDR2 SVGAGI. The CDR3 loop reads CASSYSGGRAYEQYF. The CDR3 coding sequence is TGTGCCAGCAGTTACTCAGGCGGGAGGGCTTACGAGCAGTACTTC.

There are many counts of this clonotype. The V gene is TRBV14, the J gene TRBJ1-2; 10 positions agree with TRBD1. This CDR3 contains 15 residues. Germline V gene data show CDR1 as SGHDN and CDR2 as FVKESK. J gave up 4 bases and V 0 bases, and 2 bases lay outside the gene matches. The CDR3 sequence is CASSQEGQGSYGYTF. The CDR3 DNA follows: TGTGCCAGCAGCCAAGAGGGACAGGGGTCCTATGGCTACACCTTC.

The count of this clonotype is one. The rearrangement links TRBV12-3 or TRBV12-4 to TRBJ2-7, with D uncertain. The germline V and J ends were trimmed by 5 bases and 4 bases, with 15 bases remaining between them. This CDR3 spans 14 amino acids. The CDR3 is CASSPLGEAYEQYF. The CDR3, as DNA: TGTGCCAGCAGTCCTCTTGGAGAGGCTTACGAGCAGTACTTC.

This clonotype was seen ten or more times. The J gene is TRBJ2-1, the V gene TRBV18; perhaps TRBD2 as D (5 bases). The CDR3 is 16 amino acids. V gave up 3 bases and J gave up 1 base, with 13 bases separating them. Germline lookup yields CDR1 KGHSH and CDR2 LQKENI. CDR3 sequence: CASSPNAGGSYNEQFF. Written as DNA, the CDR3 is TGTGCCAGCTCACCTAACGCTGGAGGTTCCTACAATGAGCAGTTCTTC.

This clonotype was detected ten times or more. V is TRBV3-1 and J is TRBJ2-7; D is ambiguous. The V gene lost 0 bases and the J gene lost 0 bases, with 12 bases spanning the gap. This CDR3 has 16 amino acids. Germline V gene lookup returns CDR1 LGHDT and CDR2 YNNKEL (reference sequence). The CDR3 sequence: CASSQDSVTRSYEQYF. In DNA form, the CDR3 reads TGTGCCAGCAGCCAAGATTCTGTGACACGCTCCTACGAGCAGTACTTC.

This sequence joins TRBV4-1 and TRBJ1-2; D remains unclear. The CDR3 is 14 residues long. Trimming stripped 0 bases from V and 3 bases from J, with 8 bases between. CDR1 is MGHRA, CDR2 YSYEKL, per germline. The CDR3: CASSQDEGDYGYTF. CDR3 coding DNA: TGCGCCAGCAGCCAAGACGAGGGTGACTATGGCTACACCTTC.

In its sample, this clonotype was seen once. This sequence joins TRBV20-1 and TRBJ2-1; TRBD2 agrees at 8 bases. CDR1 is DFQATT, CDR2 SNEGSKA, per germline (reference sequence). The trim removed 0 bases at V and 3 bases at J, leaving 10 bases unmatched. CDR3 length: 17 residues. The CDR3 loop reads CSAREGSGNPRYNEQFF. CDR3 DNA sequence: TGCAGTGCTAGAGAAGGTAGCGGGAATCCACGCTACAATGAGCAGTTCTTC.